This T cell receptor beta chain was observed in a study of vaccination effects on CD4 cells after COVID-19. CDR3 length equals 15 residues. Germline V gene lookup returns CDR1 SGHRS and CDR2 YFSETQ. Trimming left V 4 bases short and J 0 bases short, with 12 bases between. Of note for this clone: Its antigen is undetermined.

Assay used: immunoSEQ multiplex PCR; TCRdb lists only in-frame clones, some missing. The sample gives around 68,000 clones, about four fifths of which show up once; 12% is in the top ten. With the ViraFEST assay, the study expanded antigen-specific CD4+ T cells using viral peptide pools, then sequenced them. The culture ran for 10 days, and then CD4+ T cells were isolated. Having tested negative for nucleocapsid antibodies, the vaccine recipients showed no prior SARS-CoV-2 infection. Specimen: CD4+ T cells from PBMCs cultured with SARS-CoV-2 spike peptides, collected before COVID-19 vaccination. The sequence derives from a human donor who received a COVID-19 vaccine. This chain joins TRBV5-1 and TRBJ2-3, with D perhaps matching TRBD1 or TRBD2 (5 bases each). The CDR3 nucleotides read TGCGCCAGCAGCACCCGGGGACCGAGCACAGATACGCAGTATTTT. Translation: CASSTRGPSTDTQYF.